The 5 T cell receptor beta chains below come from one sample, sequenced in a study of T cell clonotyping in hematopoietic cell transplantation (dated by TCRdb to about 2021). To prepare the library, the immunoSEQ multiplex PCR assay was applied. In its TCRdb copy, this immuneACCESS table keeps in-frame sequences only and misses some clones. Where compared with another copy, unresolved V genes explain less than half of these, and the others have no known cause. The sample has roughly 20,000 clones on record, around 86% of them singletons. Approximately 8% of the sample is held by the ten biggest clonotypes. The time point label on this specimen signifies: recipient sample about 28 days before transplant, after cytoreduction. The input for sequencing was peripheral blood mononuclear cells, taken before stem cell transplant. Receptors originate from a man aged 45-65 years with acute myeloid leukemia. Some clones in this sample may be carry-over from other donors' samples.

This rearrangement joins TRBV4-3 to TRBJ1-1; D is perhaps TRBD1 (6 bases). CDR3 length equals 16 residues. Trimming stripped 1 base from V and 4 bases from J, with 16 bases between. Germline V CDR1 and CDR2: LGHNA, YSLEER. The CDR3 sequence is CASSQAPRGSRTEAFF. CDR3 bases: TGCGCCAGCAGCCAAGCCCCAAGGGGGTCTCGCACTGAAGCTTTCTTT.

The gene calls are TRBV2 and TRBJ2-2, with 11 bases that match TRBD2. Germline CDR1 reads SNHLY; CDR2 reads FYNNEI. J gave up 3 bases and V 7 bases, and 10 bases lay outside the gene matches. The CDR3 spans 17 residues. CDR3 in amino acids: CASTRTTSGAHTGELFF. The DNA of the CDR3 is TGTGCCAGCACTCGAACGACTAGCGGGGCCCACACCGGGGAGCTGTTTTTT.

The chain joins TRBV5-5 to TRBJ1-6; TRBD1 matches 8 bases. Trimming took 5 bases from V and 9 from J; bases not matched to a gene: 7. CDR1 SGHKS and CDR2 YYEKEE come from the germline V gene (reference sequence). The CDR3 covers 14 residues. In nucleotides, the CDR3 is TGTGCCAGCAGTCCCAGGGGGCAGAGTTCACCCCTCCACTTT. Protein sequence: CASSPRGQSSPLHF.

The chain carries TRBV5-8 and TRBJ2-7; D ambiguous. The CDR3 length is 11 residues. Germline loops: CDR1 SGHTS, CDR2 YDEGEE. Trimming took off 4 bases at V and 2 bases at J, with 4 bases between the two ends. CDR3 bases: TGTGCCAGCAGCCCCACCTACGAGCAGTACTTC. The encoded protein is CASSPTYEQYF.

The chain links TRBV29-1 to TRBJ2-1; 9 nucleotides line up with TRBD2. CDR3 length equals 16 residues. Germline assignment: CDR1 SQVTM and CDR2 ANQGSEA. The junction had 7 bases not matched to a gene; V was cut back by 0 bases and J by 4 bases. The CDR3, as DNA: TGCAGCGTTGAAGATGGCCCACTAGCGGGTTACAATGAGCAGTTCTTC. Its protein is CSVEDGPLAGYNEQFF.